This T cell receptor (beta chain) appears in the sequencing data of a study of T-cell reconstitution after alpha-beta-depleted transplantation in children. TCRbeta library preparation incorporated unique molecular identifiers. TCRdb re-called the PCR reads with MiXCR, one entry per CDR3 protein. The sample lists hundreds of thousands of distinct CDR3 sequences, approximately 17% occurring once. The germline V and J ends were trimmed by 5 bases and 2 bases, with 12 bases remaining between them. There are 15 residues in the CDR3. Germline lookup yields CDR1 KGHDR and CDR2 SFDVKD. The chain links TRBV24-1 to TRBJ1-5, with a weak D call TRBD1 (5 bases). The sample was PBMCs from the stem cell graft donor, taken from the stem cell graft. The receptor comes from a human donor who donated a stem cell graft to a child with acute myeloid leukemia. The CDR3 protein is CATSGAQGGNQPQHF. DNA for the CDR3: TGTGCCACCAGTGGGGCCCAGGGCGGCAATCAGCCCCAGCATTTT.